The clone carrying this T cell receptor beta chain has only one observation. With 3 bases clipped from V and 6 bases from J, the junction kept 3 bases outside the gene matches. The CDR3 has 14 amino acids. Germline CDR1 and CDR2: SGHNT and YYREEE (reference sequence). This record belongs to a study of blood T cell repertoires in COVID-19. Repertoires were generated with immunoSEQ multiplex PCR, while TCRdb's copy carries only in-frame clones and drops some. The table shows approximately 150,000 clones, with 85% to 95% occurring only once. The gene calls are TRBV5-4 and TRBJ1-4; TRBD1 aligns across 9 bases. This sequence originates from a woman aged 55-69 years with COVID-19, enrolled during active disease. Source material: peripheral blood. This CDR3 reads CASSYGTGYEKLFF. In nucleotides, the CDR3 is TGTGCCAGCAGCTACGGGACAGGGTATGAAAAACTGTTTTTT.